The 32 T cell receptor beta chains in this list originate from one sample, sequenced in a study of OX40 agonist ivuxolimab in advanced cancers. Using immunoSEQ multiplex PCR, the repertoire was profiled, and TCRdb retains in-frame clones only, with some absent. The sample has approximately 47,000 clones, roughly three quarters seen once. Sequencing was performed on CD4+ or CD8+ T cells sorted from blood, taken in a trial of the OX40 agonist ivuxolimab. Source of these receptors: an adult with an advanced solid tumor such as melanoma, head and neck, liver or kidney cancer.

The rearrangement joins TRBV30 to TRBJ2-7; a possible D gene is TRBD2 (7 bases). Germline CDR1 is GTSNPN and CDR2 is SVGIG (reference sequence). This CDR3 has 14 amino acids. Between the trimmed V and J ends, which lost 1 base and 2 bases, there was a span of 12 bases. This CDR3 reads CAWSARGATYEQYF. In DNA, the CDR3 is TGTGCCTGGAGTGCCCGGGGGGCAACCTACGAGCAGTACTTC. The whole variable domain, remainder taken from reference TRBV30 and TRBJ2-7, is SQTIHQWPATLVQPVGSPLSLECTVEGTSNPNLYWYRQAAGRGLQLLFYSVGIGQISSEVPQNLSASRPQDRQFILSSKKLLLSDSGFYLCAWSARGATYEQYFGPGTRLTVT.

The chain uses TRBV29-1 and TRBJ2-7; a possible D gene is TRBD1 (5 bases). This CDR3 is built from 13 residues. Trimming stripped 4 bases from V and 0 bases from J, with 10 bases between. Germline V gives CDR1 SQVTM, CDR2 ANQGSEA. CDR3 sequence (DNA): TGCAGCGTTGTGCAGGGCCACTCCTACGAGCAGTACTTC. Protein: CSVVQGHSYEQYF.

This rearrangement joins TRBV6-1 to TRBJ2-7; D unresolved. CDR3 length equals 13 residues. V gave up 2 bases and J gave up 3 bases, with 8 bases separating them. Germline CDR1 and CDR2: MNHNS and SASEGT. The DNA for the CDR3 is TGTGCCAGCAGTGAACTACAGTTCTACGAGCAGTACTTC. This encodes CASSELQFYEQYF.

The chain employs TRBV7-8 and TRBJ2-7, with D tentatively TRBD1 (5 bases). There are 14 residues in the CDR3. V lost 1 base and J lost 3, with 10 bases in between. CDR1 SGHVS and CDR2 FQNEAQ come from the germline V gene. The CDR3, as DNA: TGTGCCAGCAGCTTAGTACCTCAGGGCTACGAGCAGTACTTC. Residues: CASSLVPQGYEQYF.

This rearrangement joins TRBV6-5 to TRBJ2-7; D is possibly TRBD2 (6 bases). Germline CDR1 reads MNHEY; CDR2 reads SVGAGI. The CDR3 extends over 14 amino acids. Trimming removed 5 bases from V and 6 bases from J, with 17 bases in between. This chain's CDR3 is CASSREPLSIEQYF. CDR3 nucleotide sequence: TGTGCCAGCAGTCGGGAGCCCCTCTCGATCGAGCAGTACTTC.

The CDR3 reads CASSPLNQPQHF. The CDR3 nucleotides are TGTGCCAGCAGCCCACTCAATCAGCCCCAGCATTTT. The chain uses TRBV7-8 and TRBJ1-5; D gene ambiguous. This CDR3 is 12 amino acids long. The V and J ends lost 5 bases and 3 bases respectively, with 5 bases between them. The V gene's germline CDR1 is SGHVS and CDR2 FQNEAQ.

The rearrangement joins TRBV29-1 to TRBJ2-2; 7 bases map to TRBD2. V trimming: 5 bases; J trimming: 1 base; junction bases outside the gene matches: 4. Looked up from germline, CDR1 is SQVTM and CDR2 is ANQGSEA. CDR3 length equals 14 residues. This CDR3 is CSVRGVVNTGELFF. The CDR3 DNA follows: TGCAGCGTTCGGGGGGTGGTGAACACCGGGGAGCTGTTTTTT.

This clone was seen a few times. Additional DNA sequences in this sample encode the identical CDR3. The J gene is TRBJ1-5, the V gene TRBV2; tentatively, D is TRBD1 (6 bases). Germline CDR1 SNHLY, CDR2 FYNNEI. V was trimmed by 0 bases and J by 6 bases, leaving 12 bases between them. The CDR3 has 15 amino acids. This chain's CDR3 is CASSEARGAGQPQHF. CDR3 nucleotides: TGTGCCAGCAGTGAAGCTAGGGGGGCCGGTCAGCCCCAGCATTTT.

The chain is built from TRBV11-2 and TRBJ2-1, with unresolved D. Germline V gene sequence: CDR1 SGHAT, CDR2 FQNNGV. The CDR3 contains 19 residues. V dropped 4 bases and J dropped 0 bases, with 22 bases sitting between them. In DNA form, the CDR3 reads TGTGCCAGCAGCTCTTCACCCACCGGATCGTTCCCCTCCTACAATGAGCAGTTCTTC. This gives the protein CASSSSPTGSFPSYNEQFF.

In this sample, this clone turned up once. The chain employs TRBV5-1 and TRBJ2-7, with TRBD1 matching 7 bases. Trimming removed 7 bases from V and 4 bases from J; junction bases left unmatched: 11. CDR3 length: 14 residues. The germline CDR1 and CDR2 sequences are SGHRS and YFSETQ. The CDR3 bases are TGCGCCAGCGGCATTGGGACAGATATGTACGAGCAGTACTTC. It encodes CASGIGTDMYEQYF.

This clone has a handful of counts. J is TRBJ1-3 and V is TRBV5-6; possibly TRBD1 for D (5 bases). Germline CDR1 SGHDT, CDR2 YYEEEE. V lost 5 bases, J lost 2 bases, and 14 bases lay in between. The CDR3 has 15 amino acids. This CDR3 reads CASSFIQGTGNTIYF. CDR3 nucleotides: TGTGCCAGCAGTTTCATCCAGGGAACTGGAAACACCATATATTTT.

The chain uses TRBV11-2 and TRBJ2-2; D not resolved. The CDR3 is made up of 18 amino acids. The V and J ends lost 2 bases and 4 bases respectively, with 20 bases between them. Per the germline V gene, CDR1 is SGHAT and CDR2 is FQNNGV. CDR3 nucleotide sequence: TGTGCCAGCAGCTTATATGCGAGGTCCCCTAAAGTCACCGGGGAGCTGTTTTTT. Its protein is CASSLYARSPKVTGELFF.

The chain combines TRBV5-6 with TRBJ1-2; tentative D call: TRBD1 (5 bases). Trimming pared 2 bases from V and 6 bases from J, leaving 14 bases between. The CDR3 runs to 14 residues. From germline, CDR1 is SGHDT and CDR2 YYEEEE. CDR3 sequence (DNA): TGTGCCAGCAGCTTATGGGCCAGGGAGGATGGCTACACCTTC. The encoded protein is CASSLWAREDGYTF.

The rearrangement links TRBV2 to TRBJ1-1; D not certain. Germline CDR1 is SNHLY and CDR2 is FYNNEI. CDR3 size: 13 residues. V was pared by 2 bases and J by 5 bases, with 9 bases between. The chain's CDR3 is CASSEREGTEAFF. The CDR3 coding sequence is TGTGCCAGCAGTGAAAGGGAGGGTACTGAAGCTTTCTTT.

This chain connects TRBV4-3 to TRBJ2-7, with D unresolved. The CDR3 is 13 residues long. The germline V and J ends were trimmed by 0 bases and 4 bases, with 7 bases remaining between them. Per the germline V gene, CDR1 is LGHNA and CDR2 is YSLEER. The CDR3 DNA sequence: TGCGCCAGCAGCCAAGATAGGCTTTACGAGCAGTACTTC. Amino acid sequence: CASSQDRLYEQYF.

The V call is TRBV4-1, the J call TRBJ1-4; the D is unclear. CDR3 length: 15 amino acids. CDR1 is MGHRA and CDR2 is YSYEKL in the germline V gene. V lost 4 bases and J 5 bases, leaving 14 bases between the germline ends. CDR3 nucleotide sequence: TGCGCCAGCAGCCGAGATGGACTCGTCAATGAAAAACTGTTTTTT. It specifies CASSRDGLVNEKLFF.

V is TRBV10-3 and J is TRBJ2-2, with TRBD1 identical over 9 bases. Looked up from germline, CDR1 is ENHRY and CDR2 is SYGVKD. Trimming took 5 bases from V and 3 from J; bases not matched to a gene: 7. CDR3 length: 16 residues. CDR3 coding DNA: TGTGCCATCAGTCAGACAGGGGGTGGGGACACCGGGGAGCTGTTTTTT. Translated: CAISQTGGGDTGELFF.

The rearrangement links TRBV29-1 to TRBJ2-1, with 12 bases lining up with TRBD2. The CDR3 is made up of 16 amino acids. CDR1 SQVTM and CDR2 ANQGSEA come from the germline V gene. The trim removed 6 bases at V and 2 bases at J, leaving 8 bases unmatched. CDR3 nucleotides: TGCAGCGTAGGGACTAGCGGGCACCCGCCCTACAATGAGCAGTTCTTC. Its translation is CSVGTSGHPPYNEQFF.

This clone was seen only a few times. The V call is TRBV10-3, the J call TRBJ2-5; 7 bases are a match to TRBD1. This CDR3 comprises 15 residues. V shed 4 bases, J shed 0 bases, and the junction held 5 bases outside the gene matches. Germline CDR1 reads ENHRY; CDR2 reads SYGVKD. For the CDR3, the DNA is TGTGCCATCAGTGCGGGACAGACCTACCAAGAGACCCAGTACTTC. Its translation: CAISAGQTYQETQYF.

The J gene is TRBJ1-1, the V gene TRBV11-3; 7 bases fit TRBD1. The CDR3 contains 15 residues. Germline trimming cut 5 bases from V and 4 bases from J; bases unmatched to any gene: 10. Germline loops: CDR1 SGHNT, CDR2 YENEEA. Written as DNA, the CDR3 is TGTGCCAGCAGCCCGCAGACAGGGATCGGCACTGAAGCTTTCTTT. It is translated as CASSPQTGIGTEAFF.

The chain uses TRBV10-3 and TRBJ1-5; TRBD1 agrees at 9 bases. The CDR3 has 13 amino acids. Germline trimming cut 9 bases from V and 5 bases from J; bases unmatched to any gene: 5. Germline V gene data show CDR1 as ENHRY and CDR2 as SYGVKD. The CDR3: CAIRTGVDQPQHF. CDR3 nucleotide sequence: TGTGCCATAAGGACAGGGGTAGATCAGCCCCAGCATTTT.

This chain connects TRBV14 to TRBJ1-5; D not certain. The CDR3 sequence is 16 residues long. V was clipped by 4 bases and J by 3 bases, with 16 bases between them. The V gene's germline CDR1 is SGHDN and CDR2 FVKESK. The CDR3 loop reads CASSPPKDDVNQPQHF. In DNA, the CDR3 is TGTGCCAGCAGCCCCCCCAAAGACGACGTCAATCAGCCCCAGCATTTT.

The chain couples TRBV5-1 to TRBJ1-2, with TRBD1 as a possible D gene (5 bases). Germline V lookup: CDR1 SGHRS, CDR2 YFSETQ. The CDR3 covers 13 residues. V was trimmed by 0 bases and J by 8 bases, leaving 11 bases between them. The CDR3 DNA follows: TGCGCCAGCAGCTTGGGCAGGGCGGACGGCTACACCTTC. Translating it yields CASSLGRADGYTF. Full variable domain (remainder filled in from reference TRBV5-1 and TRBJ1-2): KAGVTQTPRYLIKTRGQQVTLSCSPISGHRSVSWYQQTPGQGLQFLFEYFSETQRNKGNFPGRFSGRQFSNSRSEMNVSTLELGDSALYLCASSLGRADGYTFGSGTRLTVV.

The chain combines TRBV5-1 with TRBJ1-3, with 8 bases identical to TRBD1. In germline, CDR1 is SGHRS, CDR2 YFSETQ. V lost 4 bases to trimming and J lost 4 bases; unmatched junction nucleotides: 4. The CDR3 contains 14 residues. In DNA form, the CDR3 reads TGCGCCAGCAGCACAGGGGGGACCGGAAACACCATATATTTT. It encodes CASSTGGTGNTIYF. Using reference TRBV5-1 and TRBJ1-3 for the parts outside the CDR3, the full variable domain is KAGVTQTPRYLIKTRGQQVTLSCSPISGHRSVSWYQQTPGQGLQFLFEYFSETQRNKGNFPGRFSGRQFSNSRSEMNVSTLELGDSALYLCASSTGGTGNTIYFGEGSWLTVV.

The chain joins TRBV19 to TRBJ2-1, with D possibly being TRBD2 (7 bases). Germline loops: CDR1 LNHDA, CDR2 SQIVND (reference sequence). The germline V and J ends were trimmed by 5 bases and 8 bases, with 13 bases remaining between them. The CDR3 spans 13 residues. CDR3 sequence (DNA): TGTGCCAGTAGTCGCAGGGAGGGGGATGAGCAGTTCTTC. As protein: CASSRREGDEQFF.

The CDR3 loop is CAWNQGLANTEAFF. The CDR3 DNA reads as TGTGCCTGGAATCAGGGGTTAGCGAACACTGAAGCTTTCTTT. V gene TRBV30 combines with J gene TRBJ1-1; maybe TRBD1 (6 bases). The CDR3 covers 14 residues. Trimming took 4 bases from V and 1 from J, leaving 13 bases between them. Germline-derived CDR1 and CDR2 are GTSNPN and SVGIG (reference sequence). The whole variable domain, filled in from reference TRBV30 and TRBJ1-1, reads SQTIHQWPATLVQPVGSPLSLECTVEGTSNPNLYWYRQAAGRGLQLLFYSVGIGQISSEVPQNLSASRPQDRQFILSSKKLLLSDSGFYLCAWNQGLANTEAFFGQGTRLTVV.

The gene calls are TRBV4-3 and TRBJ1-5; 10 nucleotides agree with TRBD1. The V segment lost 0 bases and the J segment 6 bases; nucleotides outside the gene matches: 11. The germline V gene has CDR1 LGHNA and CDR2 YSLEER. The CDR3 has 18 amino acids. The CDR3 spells CASSQEPALGQGTQPQHF. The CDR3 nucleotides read TGCGCCAGCAGCCAAGAACCCGCTTTGGGACAGGGGACTCAGCCCCAGCATTTT.

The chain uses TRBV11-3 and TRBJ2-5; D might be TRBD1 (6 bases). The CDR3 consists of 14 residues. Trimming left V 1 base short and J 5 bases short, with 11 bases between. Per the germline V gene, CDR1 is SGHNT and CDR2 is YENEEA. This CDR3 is CASSLGSQGETQYF. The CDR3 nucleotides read TGTGCCAGCAGCTTAGGCAGTCAGGGGGAGACCCAGTACTTC.

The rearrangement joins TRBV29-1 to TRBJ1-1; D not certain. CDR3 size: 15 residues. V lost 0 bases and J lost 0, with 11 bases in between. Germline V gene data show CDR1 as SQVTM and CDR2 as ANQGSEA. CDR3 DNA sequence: TGCAGCGTTGAAGACCTAGGACGGGTGAACACTGAAGCTTTCTTT. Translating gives CSVEDLGRVNTEAFF.

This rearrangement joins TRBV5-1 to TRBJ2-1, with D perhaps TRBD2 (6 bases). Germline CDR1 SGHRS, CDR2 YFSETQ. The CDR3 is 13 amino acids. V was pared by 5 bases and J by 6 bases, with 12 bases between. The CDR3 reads CASRARERNEQFF. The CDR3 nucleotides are TGCGCCAGCAGGGCTCGGGAGCGCAATGAGCAGTTCTTC.

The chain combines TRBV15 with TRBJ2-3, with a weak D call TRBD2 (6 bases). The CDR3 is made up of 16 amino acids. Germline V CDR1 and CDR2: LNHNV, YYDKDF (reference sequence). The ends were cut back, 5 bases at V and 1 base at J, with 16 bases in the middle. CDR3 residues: CATSPRGLLRTDTQYF. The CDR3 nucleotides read TGTGCCACCAGCCCAAGGGGACTCCTTCGCACAGATACGCAGTATTTT. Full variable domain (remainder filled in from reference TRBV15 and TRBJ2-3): DAMVIQNPRYQVTQFGKPVTLSCSQTLNHNVMYWYQQKSSQAPKLLFHYYDKDFNNEADTPDNFQSRRPNTSFCFLDIRSPGLGDTAMYLCATSPRGLLRTDTQYFGPGTRLTVL.

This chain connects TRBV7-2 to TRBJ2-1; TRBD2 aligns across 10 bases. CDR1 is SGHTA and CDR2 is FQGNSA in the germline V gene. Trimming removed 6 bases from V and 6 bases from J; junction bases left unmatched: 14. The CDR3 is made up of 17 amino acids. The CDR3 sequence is CASSSSRALAGFNEQFF. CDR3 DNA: TGTGCCAGCAGTTCCTCCCGCGCACTAGCGGGGTTCAATGAGCAGTTCTTC.